This T cell receptor beta chain stems from a study of blood T cells in healthy people across ages. Sample-barcoded 5' priming and a J-beta primer mix drove a second PCR of roughly 6 to 12 cycles. TCRdb redid the calling of the 5' RACE reads with MiXCR, one entry per CDR3 protein. The sample records around 520,000 distinct CDR3 sequences, 27% being singletons. The CDR3 has 12 residues. With 1 base clipped from V and 10 bases from J, the junction kept 2 bases outside the gene matches. Germline V gene sequence: CDR1 SQVTM, CDR2 ANQGSEA. In addition, the sample was reused for a study of T cells of mothers and their children.

Source material: blood. This TCR was sampled from a boy under 10 years old in good health. The rearrangement links TRBV29-1 to TRBJ2-1, with 9 bases fitting TRBD2. CDR3 loop: CSVEGSGGEQFF. In DNA, the CDR3 is TGCAGCGTTGAAGGTAGCGGGGGAGAGCAGTTCTTC.